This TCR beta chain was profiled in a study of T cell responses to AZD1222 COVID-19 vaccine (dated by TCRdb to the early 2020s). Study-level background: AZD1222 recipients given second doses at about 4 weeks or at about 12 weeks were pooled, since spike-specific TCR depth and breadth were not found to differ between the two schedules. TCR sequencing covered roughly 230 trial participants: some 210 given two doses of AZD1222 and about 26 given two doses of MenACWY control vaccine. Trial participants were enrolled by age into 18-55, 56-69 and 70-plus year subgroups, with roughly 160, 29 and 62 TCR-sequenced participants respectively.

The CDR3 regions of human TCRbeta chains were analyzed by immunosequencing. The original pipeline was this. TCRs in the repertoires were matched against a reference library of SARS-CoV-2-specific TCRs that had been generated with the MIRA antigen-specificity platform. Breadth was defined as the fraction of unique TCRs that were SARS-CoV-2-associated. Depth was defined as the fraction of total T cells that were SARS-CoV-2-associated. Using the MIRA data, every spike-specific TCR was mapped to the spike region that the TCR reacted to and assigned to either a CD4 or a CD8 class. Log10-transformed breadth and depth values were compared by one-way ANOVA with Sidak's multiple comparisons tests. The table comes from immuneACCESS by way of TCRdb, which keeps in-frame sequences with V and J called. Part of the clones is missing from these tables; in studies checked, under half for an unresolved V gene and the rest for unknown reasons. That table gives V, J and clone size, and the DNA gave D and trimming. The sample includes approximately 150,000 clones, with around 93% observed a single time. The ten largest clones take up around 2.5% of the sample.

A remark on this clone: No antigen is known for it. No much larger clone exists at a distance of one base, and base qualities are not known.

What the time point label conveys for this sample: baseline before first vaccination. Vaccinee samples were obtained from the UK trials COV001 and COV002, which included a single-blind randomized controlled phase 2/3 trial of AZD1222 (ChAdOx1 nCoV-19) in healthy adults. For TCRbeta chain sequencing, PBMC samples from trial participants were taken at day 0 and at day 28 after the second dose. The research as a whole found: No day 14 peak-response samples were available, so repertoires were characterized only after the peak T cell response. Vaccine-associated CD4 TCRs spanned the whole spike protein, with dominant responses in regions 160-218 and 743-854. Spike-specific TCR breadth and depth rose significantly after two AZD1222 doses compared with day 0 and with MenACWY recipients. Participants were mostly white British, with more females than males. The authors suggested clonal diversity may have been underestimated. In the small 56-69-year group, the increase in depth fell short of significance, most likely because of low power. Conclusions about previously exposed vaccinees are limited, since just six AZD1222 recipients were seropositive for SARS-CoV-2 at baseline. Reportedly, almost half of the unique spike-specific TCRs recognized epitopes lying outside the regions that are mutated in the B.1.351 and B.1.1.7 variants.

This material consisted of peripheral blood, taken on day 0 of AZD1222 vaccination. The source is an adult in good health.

The sequenced DNA is TGTGCCAGCTTCGGCCTCAGACAGGGAATGCTACATGGCTACACCTTC. Its protein is CASFGLRQGMLHGYTF. The chain joins TRBV5-6 to TRBJ1-2; TRBD1 aligns with 7 central bases. V and J are trimmed by 7 bases and 6 bases, and the gene matches miss 18 bases of the junction. For CDR1 and CDR2, the germline V gene lists SGHDT and YYEEEE. The CDR3 holds 16 amino acids from the cysteine to the phenylalanine. The read is trimmed to its CDR3 DNA, 48 bases read in frame from base 1. When the CDR3 is completed using the reference TRBV5-6 and TRBJ1-2 genes on either side, the full variable domain is DAGVTQSPTHLIKTRGQQVTLRCSPKSGHDTVSWYQQALGQGPQFIFQYYEEEERQRGNFPDRFSGHQFPNYSSELNVNALLLGDSALYLCASFGLRQGMLHGYTFGSGTRLTVV.